Each of the 19 T cell receptor beta chains below was sequenced from the same sample in a study of OX40 agonist ivuxolimab in advanced cancers. The table came from immunoSEQ multiplex PCR; TCRdb's copy has only in-frame clones and leaves some out. This sample yields approximately 64,000 clones, of which around 83% are seen a single time; approximately 0.63% belongs to the top ten. This sample comprised CD4+ or CD8+ T cells sorted from blood, obtained in a trial of the OX40 agonist ivuxolimab. These receptors all stem from an adult with an advanced solid tumor such as melanoma, head and neck, liver or kidney cancer.

The chain combines TRBV29-1 with TRBJ2-6; possibly TRBD2 for D (6 bases). This CDR3 region has 14 residues. CDR1 SQVTM and CDR2 ANQGSEA come from the germline V gene. V shed 3 bases and J shed 2 bases, with 8 bases lying between them. In nucleotides, the CDR3 is TGCAGCGTTGACGGAGGGACTGGGGCCAACGTCCTGACTTTC. This sequence encodes CSVDGGTGANVLTF.

This chain connects TRBV6-5 to TRBJ2-7; D perhaps matches TRBD1 (6 bases). The J call is doubtful: the DNA matches TRBJ2-5 better. CDR1 and CDR2 from the germline V gene are MNHEY and SVGAGI. The length of the CDR3 is 14 residues. The CDR3 here is CASSRQVDRETQYF. DNA of the CDR3: TGTGCCAGCAGTCGACAGGTGGATCGAGAGACCCAGTACTTC.

V is TRBV5-1 and J is TRBJ2-1, with 10 positions matching TRBD2. V shed 2 bases, J shed 6 bases, and the junction held 5 bases outside the gene matches. The CDR3 has 15 amino acids. Germline CDR1 reads SGHRS; CDR2 reads YFSETQ. The CDR3, as DNA: TGCGCCAGCAGCTTTACTAGCGGGGTTGGCAATGAGCAGTTCTTC. Amino acids: CASSFTSGVGNEQFF.

This clone was counted once. This rearrangement joins TRBV13 to TRBJ1-5, with D possibly TRBD1 on 5 matching bases. V lost 0 bases and J 2 bases, leaving 14 bases between the germline ends. Germline V gene data show CDR1 as PRHDT and CDR2 as FYEKMQ (reference sequence). The CDR3 runs 17 residues. CDR3 protein: CASSLGRGGVGNQPQHF. As DNA, the CDR3 is TGTGCCAGCAGCTTAGGCCGCGGGGGAGTGGGCAATCAGCCCCAGCATTTT.

This chain joins TRBV30 and TRBJ2-5; tentatively, D is TRBD2 (6 bases). The V and J ends lost 0 bases and 7 bases respectively, with 12 bases between them. Germline V lookup: CDR1 GTSNPN, CDR2 SVGIG (reference sequence). The CDR3 runs to 13 residues. CDR3 sequence: CAWSVRGAGTQYF. The CDR3 DNA sequence: TGTGCCTGGAGTGTGCGGGGCGCGGGGACCCAGTACTTC.

The chain combines TRBV5-4 with TRBJ2-2, with 11 bases aligning to TRBD2. V dropped 4 bases and J dropped 1; count of bases not matched to a gene: 0. This CDR3 has 15 residues. Per germline, CDR1 SGHNT and CDR2 YYREEE (reference sequence). CDR3 bases: TGTGCCAGCAGCACTAGCGGGGGGAACACCGGGGAGCTGTTTTTT. It codes for CASSTSGGNTGELFF. Variable domain in full (rest from reference TRBV5-4 and TRBJ2-2): ETGVTQSPTHLIKTRGQQVTLRCSSQSGHNTVSWYQQALGQGPQFIFQYYREEENGRGNFPPRFSGLQFPNYSSELNVNALELDDSALYLCASSTSGGNTGELFFGEGSRLTVL.

The rearrangement uses TRBV6-1 and TRBJ1-1; D is unclear. V was pared by 8 bases and J by 11 bases, with 15 bases between. There are 11 residues in the CDR3. Germline V gives CDR1 MNHNS, CDR2 SASEGT. The CDR3 region has the DNA TGTGCCAGCCAAAATCCCTCAGAGGCTTTCTTT. Protein sequence: CASQNPSEAFF.

V and J are TRBV2 and TRBJ1-6; the D gene is possibly TRBD1 (5 bases). The CDR3 loop spans 15 amino acids. The germline V gene has CDR1 SNHLY and CDR2 FYNNEI. Trimming removed 3 bases from V and 10 bases from J, with 16 bases in between. CDR3 loop: CASSETTGPGSPLHF. The CDR3 bases are TGTGCCAGCAGTGAGACCACAGGCCCGGGGTCACCCCTCCACTTT.

This clone was observed once. The J gene is TRBJ1-6, the V gene TRBV19; TRBD1 might be the D (6 bases). The CDR3 sequence is 14 residues long. Germline V gene data show CDR1 as LNHDA and CDR2 as SQIVND (reference sequence). Trimming pared 3 bases from V and 10 bases from J, leaving 13 bases between. CDR3 sequence (DNA): TGTGCCAGTAGTATGACAGGTTTAGGATCACCCCTCCACTTT. It translates to CASSMTGLGSPLHF.

The J gene is TRBJ1-5, the V gene TRBV6-6; tentatively, D is TRBD1 (6 bases). CDR3 length equals 15 residues. V lost 2 bases and J 5 bases, leaving 13 bases between the germline ends. CDR1 MNHNY and CDR2 SVGAGI come from the germline V gene (reference sequence). The CDR3, as DNA: TGTGCCAGCAGTTACGGGGGCTTGAGGGATCAGCCCCAGCATTTT. Its translation is CASSYGGLRDQPQHF.

This chain uses TRBV7-9 with TRBJ2-5, with unresolved D. In germline, CDR1 is SEHNR, CDR2 FQNEAQ (reference sequence). The ends were cut back, 2 bases at V and 13 bases at J, with 11 bases in the middle. The CDR3 is 11 residues long. The CDR3 loop reads CASSLSDGWYF. CDR3 nucleotides: TGTGCCAGCAGCTTATCTGACGGGTGGTACTTC.

The chain is built from TRBV2 and TRBJ2-2, with D perhaps TRBD1 or TRBD2 (5 bases each). CDR1 and CDR2 from the germline V gene are SNHLY and FYNNEI. V shed 4 bases and J shed 3 bases, with 12 bases lying between them. CDR3 length: 15 residues. The CDR3 protein is CASSVERGYTGELFF. DNA of the CDR3: TGTGCCAGCAGTGTTGAGAGGGGATACACCGGGGAGCTGTTTTTT.

V and J are TRBV5-1 and TRBJ2-1, with 10 bases that match TRBD2. The CDR3 is 15 amino acids. Germline assignment: CDR1 SGHRS and CDR2 YFSETQ. Germline trimming cut 2 bases from V and 9 bases from J; bases unmatched to any gene: 8. The CDR3 coding sequence is TGCGCCAGCAGCTTACAAGCGGGAGGGCATAGTGAGCAGTTCTTC. Protein: CASSLQAGGHSEQFF.

This chain links TRBV29-1 with TRBJ2-1, with TRBD2 matching 9 bases. Germline CDR1 reads SQVTM; CDR2 reads ANQGSEA. This CDR3 has 15 residues. J gave up 6 bases and V 1 base, and 7 bases lay outside the gene matches. The CDR3 reads CSVEGVSGSVNEQFF. DNA for the CDR3: TGCAGCGTTGAAGGGGTTAGCGGGAGTGTCAATGAGCAGTTCTTC.

The genes are TRBV11-3 and TRBJ2-1; TRBD2 agrees at 7 bases. The germline V gene has CDR1 SGHNT and CDR2 YENEEA. The CDR3 spans 15 residues. Losses at the gene ends were 2 bases for V and 0 bases for J; bases not matched to a gene: 1. The CDR3 DNA reads as TGTGCCAGCAGCTTATCGGGAGGCTCCTACAATGAGCAGTTCTTC. It yields the protein CASSLSGGSYNEQFF.

This clone was detected once. The chain recombines TRBV11-1 with TRBJ2-5; TRBD2 is a possible D gene (6 bases). V gave up 2 bases and J gave up 2 bases, with 12 bases separating them. Germline V gives CDR1 SGHAT, CDR2 FQDESV (reference sequence). This CDR3 comprises 15 residues. DNA for the CDR3: TGTGCCAGCAGCTTAATTAGCGGTTCTCAAGAGACCCAGTACTTC. It encodes CASSLISGSQETQYF.

This chain links TRBV6-5 with TRBJ2-7; D gene ambiguous. Germline CDR1 and CDR2: MNHEY and SVGAGI. This CDR3 has 14 amino acids. The V end was cut by 5 bases, the J end by 2 bases, with 13 bases between. This chain's CDR3 is CASSRSRAAYEQYF. The CDR3, as DNA: TGTGCCAGCAGTCGAAGTCGGGCGGCCTACGAGCAGTACTTC.

This clone is termed medium-sized. The chain combines TRBV28 with TRBJ1-5, with D tentatively TRBD1 (6 bases). The V end was cut by 9 bases, the J end by 1 base, with 16 bases between. Looked up from germline, CDR1 is MDHEN and CDR2 is SYDVKM. CDR3 length: 15 residues. CDR3 sequence: CASRGAEGSNQPQHF. The DNA for the CDR3 is TGTGCCAGTAGGGGGGCAGAAGGAAGCAATCAGCCCCAGCATTTT.

The chain is built from TRBV7-6 and TRBJ2-1, with D tentatively TRBD2 (6 bases). This CDR3 region has 15 residues. Germline lookup yields CDR1 SGHVS and CDR2 FNYEAQ. V was trimmed by 1 base and J by 8 bases, leaving 15 bases between them. The chain's CDR3 is CASSLVAGLSYEQFF. The DNA of the CDR3 is TGTGCCAGCAGCTTAGTGGCGGGACTTTCGTATGAGCAGTTCTTC.